The subject of this entry is one TCR beta chain. As yet, its antigen is unknown. Amplification of TCR alpha and beta CDR3 regions from RNA used iRepertoire nested multiplex PCR. Using its own MiXCR run on the multiplex PCR reads, TCRdb lists one record per CDR3 protein. This table holds around 180,000 distinct CDR3 sequences, roughly 45% found once. Germline assignment: CDR1 LNHDA and CDR2 SQIVND (reference sequence). The CDR3 is made up of 14 amino acids. Trimming took 9 bases from V and 5 from J, leaving 19 bases between them. The data stem from a study of glioma-infiltrating T cells. Overall study findings and caveats: CDR3 overlap between tissue and blood was very small.

Material for sequencing was glioma tissue, nonneoplastic brain tissue, or PBMCs (not recorded which). The sequence was collected from a human donor with low-grade glioma or glioblastoma, undergoing nonglioma brain surgery, or in good health (not recorded which). The chain links TRBV19 to TRBJ1-2, with D maybe TRBD1 (6 bases). CDR3 sequence reads: CASTTGIRQYGYTF. CDR3 DNA sequence: TGTGCCAGCACTACAGGGATAAGGCAATATGGCTACACCTTC.